There are a few counts of the clone carrying this TCR beta chain. Antigen unknown. This specimen comes from a study of T cell responses to AZD1222 COVID-19 vaccine. Germline lookup yields CDR1 MGHDK and CDR2 SYGVNS. V gave up 3 bases and J gave up 3 bases, with 14 bases separating them. CDR3 length: 15 amino acids. Study observations and caveats: White British donors predominated, females outnumbered males, and clonal diversity was possibly underestimated. The study sampled repertoires only after the peak T cell response.

Data came from immunoSEQ multiplex PCR; TCRdb stores just in-frame clones and leaves some out. Of around 160,000 clones in the sample, 92% were seen once. The material sequenced was peripheral blood, taken 28 days after the second AZD1222 dose. The sequence derives from an adult who received the AZD1222 COVID-19 vaccine. This chain joins TRBV25-1 and TRBJ2-5; a possible D gene is TRBD2 (6 bases). CDR3 region: CASSEPGLSKETQYF. CDR3 DNA: TGTGCCAGCAGTGAGCCGGGACTGTCCAAAGAGACCCAGTACTTC.